One sample yielded the 27 T cell receptor beta chains listed below, sequenced in a study of blood T cells in healthy people across ages. Combining a sample-barcoded 5' primer with a J-beta primer mix, a second PCR ran for roughly 7 to 11 cycles. TCRdb reanalysed the 5' RACE reads using MiXCR and keeps one entry per CDR3 protein. The sample holds 1.5 million to 1.9 million distinct CDR3 sequences, about 42% seen once. The sequencing input was blood. The source is a woman between 18 and 29 years old in good health.

CDR3 bases: TGCAGTGCTAGAGGAGGGGCTTCTGAAGCTTTCTTT. This translates into CSARGGASEAFF. This chain links TRBV20-1 with TRBJ1-1, with a tentative D call TRBD1 (5 bases). The CDR3 contains 12 residues. Trimming pared 1 base from V and 6 bases from J, leaving 9 bases between. The germline V gene encodes CDR1 DFQATT and CDR2 SNEGSKA (reference sequence).

The rearrangement uses TRBV24-1 and TRBJ1-2; tentatively, D is TRBD1 (6 bases). The CDR3 loop spans 16 amino acids. V was clipped by 4 bases and J by 4 bases, with 18 bases between them. Germline CDR1 reads KGHDR; CDR2 reads SFDVKD. CDR3 DNA sequence: TGTGCCACCAGTGACGCGATTACCGCAGGGGTCTATGGCTACACCTTC. Amino acids: CATSDAITAGVYGYTF.

The sample holds a few counts of this clonotype. The V gene is TRBV12-3 or TRBV12-4, the J gene TRBJ1-5; D may be TRBD1 (6 bases). Trimming shortened V by 7 bases and J by 9 bases, and 25 bases separated the two germline ends. The CDR3 totals 16 residues. This CDR3 is CASTSLWGASVRPQHF. The DNA of the CDR3 is TGTGCCAGCACCTCCCTATGGGGGGCATCGGTCAGGCCCCAGCATTTT.

The chain is built from TRBV20-1 and TRBJ2-1; D remains unclear. CDR3 length: 12 amino acids. Germline CDR1 reads DFQATT; CDR2 reads SNEGSKA (reference sequence). V lost 4 bases, J lost 5 bases, and 9 bases lay in between. CDR3 amino acids: CSAMSLNNEQFF. The CDR3, as DNA: TGCAGTGCTATGTCCCTCAACAATGAGCAGTTCTTC.

This clonotype was seen only a few times. The V gene is TRBV12-3 or TRBV12-4, the J gene TRBJ2-2; either TRBD1 or TRBD2 may fit D (5 bases each). CDR3 length: 14 amino acids. V was clipped by 5 bases and J by 4 bases, with 11 bases between them. In nucleotides, the CDR3 is TGTGCCAGCAGTGTTAAGGGGAGCACCGGGGAGCTGTTTTTT. Encoded protein: CASSVKGSTGELFF.

Of note for this clonotype: This may be a read error, as it is one base from a much larger clone. The chain has TRBV4-1 and TRBJ2-3, with unresolved D. Germline CDR1 and CDR2: MGHRA and YSYEKL. The CDR3 contains 13 residues. CDR3 nucleotide sequence: TGCGCCAGCGGCCAAGAACGCACAGATACGCAGTATTTT. Translating it yields CASGQERTDTQYF.

The chain carries TRBV12-3 or TRBV12-4 and TRBJ1-4; D not resolved. The ends were cut back, 5 bases at V and 7 bases at J, with 11 bases in the middle. There are 13 residues in the CDR3. CDR3 sequence (DNA): TGTGCCAGCAGTGAACCATTGGGTGAAAAACTGTTTTTT. Translation gives CASSEPLGEKLFF.

In this sample, this clonotype turned up a few times. The rearrangement links TRBV4-1 to TRBJ1-1, with D perhaps matching TRBD1 (6 bases). Between the trimmed V and J ends, which lost 0 bases and 1 base, there was a span of 12 bases. From germline, CDR1 is MGHRA and CDR2 YSYEKL. The CDR3 is made up of 16 amino acids. DNA of the CDR3: TGCGCCAGCAGCCAAGATAGTTCAGGGGCGAACACTGAAGCTTTCTTT. Translation gives CASSQDSSGANTEAFF.

At least ten counts were recorded for this clonotype. V usage is TRBV29-1 and J usage is TRBJ1-4; unclear D gene. There are 14 residues in the CDR3. Germline values: CDR1 SQVTM, CDR2 ANQGSEA. Deletions cut 4 bases from V and 7 bases from J, with 16 bases between. In nucleotides, the CDR3 is TGCAGCGTTGCCCGAAGATCGGCATCTGAAAAACTGTTTTTT. It yields the protein CSVARRSASEKLFF.

The gene calls are TRBV2 and TRBJ2-1, with 16 bases that match TRBD2. Germline CDR1 is SNHLY and CDR2 is FYNNEI. V dropped 9 bases and J dropped 0; count of bases not matched to a gene: 5. The CDR3 contains 17 residues. Here the CDR3 DNA reads TGTGCCAGAGAGGGACTAGCGGGGGGGGGCTCCTACAATGAGCAGTTCTTC. Amino acids: CAREGLAGGGSYNEQFF.

This chain joins TRBV18 and TRBJ1-1, with D perhaps TRBD1 (6 bases). V was trimmed by 5 bases and J by 1 base, leaving 14 bases between them. The CDR3 totals 15 residues. Germline V CDR1 and CDR2: KGHSH, LQKENI. CDR3 DNA sequence: TGTGCCAGCTCAACCCCCGAGGACAGGAACACTGAAGCTTTCTTT. It codes for CASSTPEDRNTEAFF.

The chain is built from TRBV28 and TRBJ1-3; 7 bases agree with TRBD1. The CDR3 is 16 amino acids. Germline V gene sequence: CDR1 MDHEN, CDR2 SYDVKM. Unmatched junction bases numbered 7, after V lost 5 bases and J lost 0 bases. The chain's CDR3 is CASSPGQFLSGNTIYF. The CDR3 nucleotides are TGTGCCAGCAGTCCGGGACAGTTTCTCTCTGGAAACACCATATATTTT.

This clonotype has only one observation. The chain has TRBV12-3 or TRBV12-4 and TRBJ1-1; no clear D. The CDR3 has 11 residues. Trimming pared 2 bases from V and 7 bases from J, leaving 5 bases between. The CDR3 DNA sequence: TGTGCCAGCAGTTTAATTTATGAAGCTTTCTTT. It encodes CASSLIYEAFF.

This clonotype turned up a few times. The chain is built from TRBV2 and TRBJ2-1; tentative D call: TRBD1 (7 bases). The V and J ends lost 4 bases and 4 bases respectively, with 17 bases between them. The CDR3 sequence is 16 residues long. Germline values: CDR1 SNHLY, CDR2 FYNNEI. The CDR3 DNA reads TGTGCCAGCAGTGGCTTGGGCAGGGGGGCTTACAATGAGCAGTTCTTC. Translating it yields CASSGLGRGAYNEQFF.

This clonotype was observed a few times. J is TRBJ2-5 and V is TRBV30, with D unclear. The end of the DNA aligns better with TRBJ2-7, so the J call may be wrong. The CDR3 spans 11 residues. CDR1 is GTSNPN and CDR2 is SVGIG in the germline V gene (reference sequence). The CDR3 nucleotides read TGTGCCTGGAGTGTACTCGGCGAGCAGTACTTC. As protein: CAWSVLGEQYF.

The rearrangement uses TRBV4-1 and TRBJ1-5, with 8 bases fitting TRBD1. The CDR3 extends over 17 amino acids. J lost 0 bases, V lost 1 base, and 5 bases had no gene match. Germline V CDR1 and CDR2: MGHRA, YSYEKL. Written as DNA, the CDR3 is TGCGCCAGCAGCCAAGTAGGCACAGGGGGTAGCAATCAGCCCCAGCATTTT. Protein sequence: CASSQVGTGGSNQPQHF.

This clonotype appeared a single time. This chain joins TRBV7-2 and TRBJ2-1, with D maybe TRBD1 (7 bases). Trimming stripped 7 bases from V and 3 bases from J, with 16 bases between. The CDR3 has 15 amino acids. CDR1 and CDR2 (germline): SGHTA, FQGNSA. CDR3 nucleotide sequence: TGTGCCAGCACCAGGGGGGTCCCAGGCTACAATGAGCAGTTCTTC. Its protein is CASTRGVPGYNEQFF.

The rearrangement joins TRBV5-1 to TRBJ1-4; the D is unclear. With 0 bases removed from V and 3 bases from J, the gap between germline ends came to 9 bases. This CDR3 is built from 15 residues. Germline-derived CDR1 and CDR2 are SGHRS and YFSETQ. The DNA for the CDR3 is TGCGCCAGCAGCTTGGAAGGAGTATCTAATGAAAAACTGTTTTTT. Translated, it gives CASSLEGVSNEKLFF. Using reference TRBV5-1 and TRBJ1-4 for the parts outside the CDR3, the full variable domain is KAGVTQTPRYLIKTRGQQVTLSCSPISGHRSVSWYQQTPGQGLQFLFEYFSETQRNKGNFPGRFSGRQFSNSRSEMNVSTLELGDSALYLCASSLEGVSNEKLFFGSGTQLSVL.

The rearrangement uses TRBV7-2 and TRBJ2-3, with D maybe TRBD2 (5 bases). CDR1 is SGHTA and CDR2 is FQGNSA in the germline V gene. Trimming removed 5 bases from V and 5 bases from J, with 14 bases in between. The CDR3 loop spans 14 amino acids. The CDR3 coding sequence is TGTGCCAGCAGCACCCTGATCGGGAAAGATACGCAGTATTTT. It encodes CASSTLIGKDTQYF.

The genes are TRBV3-1 and TRBJ2-1; D is undetermined. V lost 1 base and J 1 base, leaving 11 bases between the germline ends. CDR1 is LGHDT and CDR2 is YNNKEL in the germline V gene (reference sequence). The CDR3 consists of 16 residues. CDR3 DNA: TGTGCCAGCAGCCAAGTATACACCAATTCCTACAATGAGCAGTTCTTC. This gives the protein CASSQVYTNSYNEQFF.

The rearrangement uses TRBV6-2 or TRBV6-3 and TRBJ1-1, with D possibly being TRBD1 (6 bases). This CDR3 has 16 amino acids. Germline V gene sequence: CDR1 MNHEY, CDR2 SVGEGT. Trimming removed 2 bases at V and 5 bases at J, with 18 bases between. This CDR3 reads CASSYLPPGARTEAFF. The CDR3 bases are TGTGCCAGCAGTTACCTCCCACCAGGGGCGCGGACTGAAGCTTTCTTT.

The rearrangement joins TRBV9 to TRBJ1-2; no definite D call. This CDR3 has 14 residues. V was trimmed by 0 bases and J by 3 bases, leaving 9 bases between them. The V gene's germline CDR1 is SGDLS and CDR2 YYNGEE. The CDR3 bases are TGTGCCAGCAGCGTAGATTGGGCAGACTATGGCTACACCTTC. It codes for CASSVDWADYGYTF.

The rearrangement uses TRBV25-1 and TRBJ2-7; D is perhaps TRBD2 (6 bases). The V gene's germline CDR1 is MGHDK and CDR2 SYGVNS. V was cut by 3 bases and J by 7 bases, with 25 bases left in between. The CDR3 is made up of 17 amino acids. The CDR3: CASSETTGVPFIVEQYF. DNA for the CDR3: TGTGCCAGCAGTGAGACGACGGGGGTGCCTTTTATCGTTGAGCAGTACTTC.

V usage is TRBV7-6 and J usage is TRBJ1-2, with 7 nucleotides matching TRBD1. V shed 5 bases and J 8 bases; nucleotides not matched to a gene: 11. CDR3 length: 14 residues. The germline CDR1 and CDR2 sequences are SGHVS and FNYEAQ. CDR3 DNA sequence: TGTGCCAGCAGCGCACGGGGACAGTCCCTCGGCTACACCTTC. This sequence encodes CASSARGQSLGYTF.

The CDR3 DNA follows: TGTGCCAGCAGCGCGGGACCGAACAATGAGCAGTACTTC. The encoded protein is CASSAGPNNEQYF. V gene TRBV7-2 combines with J gene TRBJ2-1; weak D call: TRBD2 (6 bases). TRBJ2-7 matches the DNA end more closely, so the J call is doubtful. This CDR3 is built from 13 residues. CDR1 SGHTA and CDR2 FQGNSA come from the germline V gene.

This clonotype has only a few counts. The DNA of the CDR3 is TGTGCCAGCAGTCACGAACGGTTGGGAGATACGCAGTATTTT. This encodes CASSHERLGDTQYF. The chain combines TRBV7-3 with TRBJ2-3; D is uncertain. Per germline, CDR1 SGHTA and CDR2 FQGTGA. The CDR3 is 14 amino acids. V shed 6 bases and J shed 5 bases, with 15 bases lying between them.

This clonotype was picked up a small number of times. The rearrangement links TRBV12-3 or TRBV12-4 to TRBJ2-4, with TRBD1 matching 10 bases. V lost 7 bases, J lost 3 bases, and 3 bases stayed unmatched. The CDR3 contains 14 residues. The CDR3 DNA is TGTGCCAGCACCAGGACAGGGGGCAAAAACATTCAGTACTTC. It translates to CASTRTGGKNIQYF.